This TCR beta chain appears in the sequencing data of a study of PD-L1 blockade in urothelial cancer. Time point defined: peripheral blood 6 weeks after treatment start. TCRdb's table, derived via immunoSEQ multiplex PCR, lists solely in-frame clones and lacks some. The repertoire holds 75,000 to 95,000 clones, roughly 90% seen once, with 0.87% in the top ten. The CDR3 runs to 13 residues. Trimming at V came to 4 bases and at J to 4 bases, leaving 2 bases not matched to a gene. The germline CDR1 and CDR2 sequences are MNHEY and SMNVEV (reference sequence). The sequence derives from a woman older than 75 with urothelial cancer. The J gene is TRBJ1-1, the V gene TRBV27; 8 bases are shared with TRBD1. This sample comprised PBMCs, obtained around atezolizumab (anti-PD-L1) treatment. The CDR3 is CASSSGQGTEAFF. CDR3 DNA sequence: TGTGCCAGCAGTTCAGGACAGGGCACTGAAGCTTTCTTT.